Listed here is a single T cell receptor (beta chain). One tube held mixed TRB-A and TRB-B primer pools for touch-down PCR. From its re-call of the multiplex PCR reads, TCRdb lists each CDR3 protein once, without DNA. The sample has under 8,000 distinct CDR3 sequences. These data come from a study of T cell clusters in autoimmune cytopenias. Tens of thousands of genome equivalents of blood DNA were amplified for TRB. Germline CDR1 reads SGHAT; CDR2 reads FQDESV (reference sequence). The CDR3 consists of 17 residues. The sample was also reused in another study, on T cell repertoires in aging, cancer and after chemotherapy. That study adds: Healthy donor repertoires were recorded over several months to years and showed clear clonal overlap. The full dataset contained 8.5 million to 10 million TCR reads. Loss of evenness, beyond lost richness, contributed to age-related TCR diversity decline in cancer patients. Median generation probability rose over the chemotherapy interval in each cancer cohort, suggesting rebound thymic output.

The clonotype originates from a human donor in good health. The J gene is TRBJ2-5, the V gene TRBV11-1; the D call from TCRdb, TRBD1, cannot be confirmed without DNA. The material sequenced was peripheral blood. The CDR3 protein is CASSLGSSGGHQETQYF.